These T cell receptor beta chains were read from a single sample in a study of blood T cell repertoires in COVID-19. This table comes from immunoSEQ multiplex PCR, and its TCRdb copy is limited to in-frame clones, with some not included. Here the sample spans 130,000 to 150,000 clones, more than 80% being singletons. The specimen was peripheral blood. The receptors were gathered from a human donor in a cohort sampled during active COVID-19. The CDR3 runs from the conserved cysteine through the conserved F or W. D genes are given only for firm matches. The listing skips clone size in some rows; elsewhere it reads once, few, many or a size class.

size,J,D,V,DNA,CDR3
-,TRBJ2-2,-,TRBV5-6,TGTGCCAGCAGCTCCCTAATGAGTCACCGGTCCGGGGAGCTGTTTTTT,CASSSLMSHRSGELFF
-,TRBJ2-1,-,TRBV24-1,TGTGCCACCAATGCGGGGCGTAACAATGAGCAGTTCTTC,CATNAGRNNEQFF
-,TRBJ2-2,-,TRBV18,TGTGCCAGCTCACCACCAGTCGGGCGGGGAAAGGACGGGGAGCTGTTTTTT,CASSPPVGRGKDGELFF
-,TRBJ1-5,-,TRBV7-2,TGTGCCAGCAGCTCTGATAGCTTCAATCAGCCCCAGCATTTT,CASSSDSFNQPQHF
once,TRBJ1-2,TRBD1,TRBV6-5,TGTGCCAGCATCGACCGAGAGGACAGGGGACGGGGCTACACCTTC,CASIDREDRGRGYTF
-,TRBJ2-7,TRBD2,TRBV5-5,TGTGCCAGCAGCTTGACTTGGACTAGCGGGGGGACCTACGAGCAGTACTTC,CASSLTWTSGGTYEQYF
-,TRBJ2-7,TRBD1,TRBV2,TGTGCCAGCACCACGGACAGGGAGAGGGTAGGCGAGCAGTACTTC,CASTTDRERVGEQYF
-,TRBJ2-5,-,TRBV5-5,TGTGCCAGCAGCTCTTTGGGGGGGGGCTGGGAGACCCAGTACTTC,CASSSLGGGWETQYF
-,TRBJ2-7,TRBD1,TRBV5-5,TGTGCCAGCAGCTCAGGACAGGACTTCGACGAGCAGTACTTC,CASSSGQDFDEQYF
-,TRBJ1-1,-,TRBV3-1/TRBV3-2,TGTGCCAGCAGCCAACGGGGAGTCAGAACTGAAGCTTTCTTT,CASSQRGVRTEAFF
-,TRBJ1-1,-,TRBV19,TGTGCCAGCAGTGGTCTCAGATCTCGGAACACTGAAGCTTTCTTT,CASSGLRSRNTEAFF
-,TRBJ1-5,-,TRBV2,TGTGCCAGCAGCACATTCGACGGGAATCAGCCCCAGCATTTT,CASSTFDGNQPQHF
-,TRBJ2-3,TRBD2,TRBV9,TGTGCCAGCAGCGCGCGAGCCGGGACTAACACAGATACGCAGTATTTT,CASSARAGTNTDTQYF
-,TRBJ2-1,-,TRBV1,TGCACCAGCAGCCACGAAGACCTAGCGGGAGGGTACAATGAGCAGTTCTTC,CTSSHEDLAGGYNEQFF
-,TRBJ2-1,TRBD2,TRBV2,TGTGCCAGCAGTGGGTCGACTAGCGGTTTTAACAATGAGCAGTTCTTC,CASSGSTSGFNNEQFF
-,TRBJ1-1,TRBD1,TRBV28,TGTGCCAGCAGTTCGGGACAGGGGGCAAACACTGAAGCTTTCTTT,CASSSGQGANTEAFF
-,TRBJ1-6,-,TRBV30,TGTGCCTGGAGTGCCGGGGTAGGGAGTAATTCACCCCTCCACTTT,CAWSAGVGSNSPLHF
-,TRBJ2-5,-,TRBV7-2,TGTGCCAGCAGCTTTCGGGCCGCGGGAGAGACCCAGTACTTC,CASSFRAAGETQYF
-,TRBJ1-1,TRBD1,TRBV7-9,TGTGCCAGCAGCCTTAATCCGGGACAGGGGATCACTGAAGCTTTCTTT,CASSLNPGQGITEAFF
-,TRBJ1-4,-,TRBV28,TGTGCCAGCAGTTTGTATCAGGGGAACAATGAAAAACTGTTTTTT,CASSLYQGNNEKLFF
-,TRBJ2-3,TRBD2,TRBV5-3,TGTGCCAGAAGTTCAAAGAGCTCTGGAGCGGGGGCCGGAGATACGCAGTATTTT,CARSSKSSGAGAGDTQYF
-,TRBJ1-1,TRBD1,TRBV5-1,TGCGCCAGCAGCTACAAAACAGGGGGCACTGAAGCTTTCTTT,CASSYKTGGTEAFF
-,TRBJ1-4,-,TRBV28,TGTGCCAGCAGTTTGATAGGGGCTAATGAAAAACTGTTTTTT,CASSLIGANEKLFF
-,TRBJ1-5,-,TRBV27,TGTGCCAGCAGTCCGTTGGACAGAAATAGCAATCAGCCCCAGCATTTT,CASSPLDRNSNQPQHF
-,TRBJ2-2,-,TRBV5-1,TGCGCCAGCTCCCAGGGTAACACCGGGGAGCTGTTTTTT,CASSQGNTGELFF
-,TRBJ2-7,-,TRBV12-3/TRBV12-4,TGTGCCAGCAGTTTGAACAGGGCCTACGAGCAGTACTTC,CASSLNRAYEQYF
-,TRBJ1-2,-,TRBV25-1,TGTGCCAGCAGTGGCCTTCGAGAGGGCCTTAACTATGGCTACACCTTC,CASSGLREGLNYGYTF
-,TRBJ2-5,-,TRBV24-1,TGTGCCACCAGTGACTCGCTGGGGGGTGGGGAGACCCAGTACTTC,CATSDSLGGGETQYF
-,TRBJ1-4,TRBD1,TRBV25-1,TGTGCCAGCAGTGCCTACAGGGGAGGCGATGAAAAACTGTTTTTT,CASSAYRGGDEKLFF
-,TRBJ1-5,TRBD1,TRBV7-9,TGTGCCAGCAGCCCTTCGGACAGGGGGGGGTCCAATCAGCCCCAGCATTTT,CASSPSDRGGSNQPQHF
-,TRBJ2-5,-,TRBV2,TGTGCCAGCACGGTCAGGGCCTACCAAGAGACCCAGTACTTC,CASTVRAYQETQYF
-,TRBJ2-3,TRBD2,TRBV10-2,TGCGCCAGCAGCGGTAGCGGGGGCACAGATACGCAGTATTTT,CASSGSGGTDTQYF
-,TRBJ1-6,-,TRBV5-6,TGTGCCAGCACCGGTTCGGCAGGCCGGCCCCTCCACTTT,CASTGSAGRPLHF
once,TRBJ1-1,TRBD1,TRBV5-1,TGCGCCAGCAGCTTGGCGATGACAGGGGGGACTGAAGCTTTCTTT,CASSLAMTGGTEAFF
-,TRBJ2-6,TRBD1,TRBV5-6,TGTGCCAGCAGCTTGTTAACAGGGGGCGACTCTGGGGCCAACGTCCTGACTTTC,CASSLLTGGDSGANVLTF
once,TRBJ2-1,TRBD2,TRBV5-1,TGCGCCAGCAGCTTGAAAAGGAGTTGGGGGAGGGGAGATGAAAATGAGCAGTTCTTC,CASSLKRSWGRGDENEQFF
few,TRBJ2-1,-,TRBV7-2,TGTGCCAGCAGCACAGGACCGGGTGAGCAGTTCTTC,CASSTGPGEQFF
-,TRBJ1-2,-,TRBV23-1,TGCGCCAGCAGTCAATCGTTACAGGGCTATGGCTACACCTTC,CASSQSLQGYGYTF
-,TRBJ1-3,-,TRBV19,TGTGCGAGTAGATTTGGCGGGACCTCTGGAAACACCATATATTTT,CASRFGGTSGNTIYF
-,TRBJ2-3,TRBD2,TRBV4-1,TGCGCCAGCAGCCATGGGGGACTAGCGGGATCAGATACGCAGTATTTT,CASSHGGLAGSDTQYF
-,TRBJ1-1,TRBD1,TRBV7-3,TGTGCCAGCAGCTTAACAGGGGGCGGCACTGAAGCTTTCTTT,CASSLTGGGTEAFF
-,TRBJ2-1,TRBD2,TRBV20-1,TGCAGTGCTAGTTTTGCGGGAGGGCCCGGGGGTGAGCAGTTCTTC,CSASFAGGPGGEQFF
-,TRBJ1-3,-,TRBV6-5,TGTGCCAGCAGTCCACCCGGGGGAAACACCATATATTTT,CASSPPGGNTIYF
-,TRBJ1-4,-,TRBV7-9,TGTGCCAGCAGCCCAACGACAGTAGCTAATGAAAAACTGTTTTTT,CASSPTTVANEKLFF
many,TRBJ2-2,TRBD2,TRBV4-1,TGCGCCAGCAGCCACCCGGGACTAGCGGGGGGGCCGGGTAGTACCGGGGAGCTGTTTTTT,CASSHPGLAGGPGSTGELFF
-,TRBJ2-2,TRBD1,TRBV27,TGTGCCAGCAGGGCAGGGGGAGCCGGGGAGCTGTTTTTT,CASRAGGAGELFF
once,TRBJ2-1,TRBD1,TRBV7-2,TGTGCCAGCAGCCCCTTATTGGGGACAGGAGCCTACAATGAGCAGTTCTTC,CASSPLLGTGAYNEQFF
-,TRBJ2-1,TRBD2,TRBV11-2,TGTGCCAGCAGCTACCTGACTAGCGGGGTTCGGAATGAGCAGTTCTTC,CASSYLTSGVRNEQFF
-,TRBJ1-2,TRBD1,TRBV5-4,TGTGCCAGCGGACTACAGGGGGCTACCTATGGCTACACCTTC,CASGLQGATYGYTF
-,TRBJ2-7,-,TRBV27,TGTGCCAGCAGTTGGACGGACAATTCCTACGAGCAGTACTTC,CASSWTDNSYEQYF
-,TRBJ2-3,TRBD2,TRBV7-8,TGTGCCAGCAGCTTAATAGTTGCTAGCGGGCCAGATACGCAGTATTTT,CASSLIVASGPDTQYF
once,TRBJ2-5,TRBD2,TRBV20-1,TGCAGTGCTAGTCATGGTAGCGGGAACCAAGAGACCCAGTACTTC,CSASHGSGNQETQYF
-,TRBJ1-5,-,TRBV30,TGTGCCTGGAGTGTGGAGGGGTATCAGCCCCAGCATTTT,CAWSVEGYQPQHF